This is a list of T cell receptor beta chains from one sample in a study of CD8 T cells in Susac syndrome. Via MiXCR, TCRdb re-called the immunoSEQ multiplex PCR reads, giving one row per CDR3 protein. Of about 180,000 distinct CDR3 sequences in the sample, 90% to 97% were seen once. The sequencing input was CD4+ T cells from PBMCs. The receptors shown here come from a human donor with multiple sclerosis. Each CDR3 is given with its conserved first and last residue. D genes are given only for firm matches. Clone size is stated in some rows and not others, as once, few, many or a class when expanded.

j_call	clone_size	v_call	d_call	cdr3_aa	cdr3_nt
TRBJ1-5	-	TRBV29-1	-	CSVAGGVSQPQHF	TGCAGCGTTGCGGGGGGCGTGAGTCAGCCCCAGCATTTT
TRBJ2-7	-	TRBV7-2	-	CASSPEGALRSYEQYF	TGTGCCAGCAGTCCCGAGGGAGCTCTGAGGTCCTACGAGCAGTACTTC
TRBJ2-1	few	TRBV28	TRBD1	CASRGQGNEQFF	TGTGCCAGCAGGGGACAGGGTAATGAGCAGTTCTTC
TRBJ2-3	-	TRBV13	-	CASSLRDADTQYF	TGTGCCAGCAGCTTGCGAGATGCAGATACGCAGTATTTT
TRBJ2-2	-	TRBV12-3/TRBV12-4	TRBD1	CASSLTGGNTGELFF	TGTGCCAGCAGTTTGACAGGGGGCAACACCGGGGAGCTGTTTTTT
TRBJ2-1	few	TRBV7-2	-	CASSLASLRTSYNEQFF	TGTGCCAGCAGCTTAGCATCTCTCAGGACCTCCTACAATGAGCAGTTCTTC
TRBJ1-4	-	TRBV15	-	CATSRRGFWEKLFF	TGTGCCACCAGCAGAAGAGGATTTTGGGAAAAACTGTTTTTT
TRBJ2-5	-	TRBV28	-	CASSYEETQYF	TGTGCCAGCAGCTATGAAGAGACCCAGTACTTC
TRBJ2-3	-	TRBV20-1	-	CSARETGISTDTQYF	TGCAGTGCTAGAGAGACTGGGATTAGCACAGATACGCAGTATTTT
TRBJ1-2	-	TRBV29-1	-	CSVGLEERWGTDYGYTF	TGCAGCGTTGGTTTAGAGGAACGGTGGGGCACGGACTATGGCTACACCTTC
TRBJ2-3	-	TRBV28	-	CASSLVRRTQYF	TGTGCCAGCAGTTTGGTACGGCGAACGCAGTATTTT
TRBJ2-7	once	TRBV3-1	TRBD2	CASSQGRGYEQYF	TGTGCCAGCAGCCAGGGGAGGGGCTACGAGCAGTACTTC
TRBJ2-1	few	TRBV3-1	-	CASSPSYNEQFF	TGTGCCAGCTCACCCTCCTACAATGAGCAGTTCTTC
TRBJ2-7	once	TRBV29-1	-	CSVEDPGTEQYF	TGCAGCGTTGAAGATCCGGGGACCGAGCAGTACTTC
TRBJ1-6	-	TRBV27	-	CASSLRDTNSPLHF	TGTGCCAGCAGTCTCCGGGACACCAATTCACCCCTCCACTTT
TRBJ2-1	-	TRBV18	-	CASSPPSGGDEQFF	TGTGCCAGCTCACCACCGTCCGGCGGTGATGAGCAGTTCTTC
TRBJ2-7	-	TRBV4-3	TRBD1	CASSQDRLGQGREQYF	TGCGCCAGCAGCCAAGACAGGTTGGGACAGGGCCGCGAGCAGTACTTC
TRBJ2-2	-	TRBV3-1	-	CASSQEPLTGELFF	TGTGCCAGCAGCCAAGAACCCCTCACCGGGGAGCTGTTTTTT
TRBJ2-3	-	TRBV6-5	-	CASSYSSGLAMNTQYF	TGTGCCAGCAGTTACTCGTCGGGCTTGGCGATGAATACGCAGTATTTT
TRBJ2-3	-	TRBV7-9	TRBD2	CASSPGLAGGKRTDTQYF	TGTGCCAGCAGCCCAGGACTAGCGGGGGGTAAACGCACAGATACGCAGTATTTT
TRBJ2-3	-	TRBV7-2	TRBD2	CASSFRLPLAESTDTQYF	TGTGCCAGCAGCTTCAGGCTGCCACTAGCGGAGAGCACAGATACGCAGTATTTT
TRBJ2-4	-	TRBV20-1	TRBD1	CSARSPGGNIQYF	TGCAGTGCTAGGTCGCCAGGGGGCAACATTCAGTACTTC
TRBJ1-4	-	TRBV30	-	CAWSEAGNLFRKLFF	TGTGCCTGGAGTGAGGCGGGAAATCTTTTCCGAAAACTGTTTTTT
TRBJ2-3	-	TRBV4-3	TRBD2	CASSQDGAGGDTQYF	TGCGCCAGCAGCCAAGATGGGGCGGGGGGCGATACGCAGTATTTT
TRBJ2-5	-	TRBV27	-	CASSLGVGRAETQYF	TGTGCCAGCAGTTTAGGTGTTGGCAGGGCGGAGACCCAGTACTTC
TRBJ2-2	-	TRBV24-1	-	CATRQGDTGELFF	TGTGCCACCAGACAGGGCGACACCGGGGAGCTGTTTTTT
TRBJ1-4	-	TRBV30	TRBD1	CARRDSNNEKLFF	TGTGCCCGTCGGGACAGCAATAATGAAAAACTGTTTTTT
TRBJ2-7	-	TRBV7-9	-	CASSLSGTGTYEQYF	TGTGCCAGCAGCTTATCGGGCACAGGCACCTACGAGCAGTACTTC
TRBJ2-5	-	TRBV30	-	CAWGAITGRETQYF	TGTGCCTGGGGAGCTATAACCGGAAGGGAGACCCAGTACTTC
TRBJ2-3	-	TRBV29-1	TRBD2	CSVSLLAGGSWSTDTQYF	TGCAGCGTTTCCCTGCTAGCGGGGGGTTCTTGGAGCACAGATACGCAGTATTTT
TRBJ2-7	-	TRBV4-2	-	CASSPGTYPYEQYF	TGTGCCAGCAGCCCCGGTACCTACCCCTACGAGCAGTACTTC
TRBJ1-4	-	TRBV6-5	-	CASSYSELGATNEKLFF	TGTGCCAGCAGTTACTCAGAGTTGGGGGCAACTAATGAAAAACTGTTTTTT
TRBJ1-2	-	TRBV20-1	-	CSASESRQASYGYTF	TGCAGTGCTAGCGAGTCCAGACAGGCGAGCTATGGCTACACCTTC
TRBJ2-1	-	TRBV12-3/TRBV12-4	-	CASSPSAGSYNEQFF	TGTGCCAGCAGTCCTAGCGCGGGCTCCTACAATGAGCAGTTCTTC
TRBJ1-6	-	TRBV4-2	TRBD1	CASSQEGAGGNSPLHF	TGTGCCAGCAGCCAAGAGGGTGCAGGGGGAAATTCACCCCTCCACTTT
TRBJ2-7	-	TRBV29-1	TRBD1	CSVTGPYEQYF	TGCAGCGTGACAGGGCCCTACGAGCAGTACTTC
TRBJ2-7	-	TRBV5-1	TRBD1	CASSLDQQGVGEQYF	TGCGCCAGCAGCTTGGATCAACAGGGGGTTGGCGAGCAGTACTTC
TRBJ2-3	-	TRBV12-3/TRBV12-4	-	CASSTGDTQYF	TGTGCCAGCAGTACAGGGGATACGCAGTATTTT
TRBJ2-5	-	TRBV12-3/TRBV12-4	-	CASNQDLGETQYF	TGTGCCAGCAACCAAGACCTGGGGGAGACCCAGTACTTC
TRBJ1-2	-	TRBV9	-	CASSVSREDHYGYTF	TGTGCCAGCAGCGTGAGCAGGGAAGATCACTATGGCTACACCTTC